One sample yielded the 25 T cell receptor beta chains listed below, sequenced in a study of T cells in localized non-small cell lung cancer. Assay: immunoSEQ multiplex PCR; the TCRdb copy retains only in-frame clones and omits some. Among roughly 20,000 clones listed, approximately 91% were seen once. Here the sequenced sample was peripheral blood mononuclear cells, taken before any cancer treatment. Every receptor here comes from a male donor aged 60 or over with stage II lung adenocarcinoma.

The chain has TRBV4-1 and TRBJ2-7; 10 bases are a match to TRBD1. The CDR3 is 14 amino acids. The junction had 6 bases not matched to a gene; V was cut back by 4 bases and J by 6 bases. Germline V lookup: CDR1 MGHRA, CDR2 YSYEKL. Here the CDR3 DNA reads TGCGCCAGCAGCCTCCGGGACAGGGGCGCCGAGCAGTACTTC. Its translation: CASSLRDRGAEQYF.

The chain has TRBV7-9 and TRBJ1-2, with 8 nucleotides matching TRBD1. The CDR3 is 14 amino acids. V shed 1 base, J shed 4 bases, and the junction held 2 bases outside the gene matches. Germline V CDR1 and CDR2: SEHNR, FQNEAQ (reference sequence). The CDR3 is CASSLGTGSYGYTF. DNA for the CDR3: TGTGCCAGCAGCTTAGGGACAGGGAGCTATGGCTACACCTTC. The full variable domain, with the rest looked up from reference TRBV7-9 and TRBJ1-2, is DTGVSQNPRHKITKRGQNVTFRCDPISEHNRLYWYRQTLGQGPEFLTYFQNEAQLEKSRLLSDRFSAERPKGSFSTLEIQRTEQGDSAMYLCASSLGTGSYGYTFGSGTRLTVV.

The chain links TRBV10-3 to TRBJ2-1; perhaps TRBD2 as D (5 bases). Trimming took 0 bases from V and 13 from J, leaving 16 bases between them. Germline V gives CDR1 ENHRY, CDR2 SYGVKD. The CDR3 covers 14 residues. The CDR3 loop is CAISESGGRTCQFF. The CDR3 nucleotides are TGTGCCATCAGTGAGTCCGGCGGGCGGACTTGTCAGTTCTTC.

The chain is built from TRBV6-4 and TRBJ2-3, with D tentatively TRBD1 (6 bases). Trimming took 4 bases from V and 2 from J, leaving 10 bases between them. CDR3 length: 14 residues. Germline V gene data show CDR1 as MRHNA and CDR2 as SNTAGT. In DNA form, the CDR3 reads TGTGCCAGCAGTGGACAGGCCCACACAGATACGCAGTATTTT. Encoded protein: CASSGQAHTDTQYF.

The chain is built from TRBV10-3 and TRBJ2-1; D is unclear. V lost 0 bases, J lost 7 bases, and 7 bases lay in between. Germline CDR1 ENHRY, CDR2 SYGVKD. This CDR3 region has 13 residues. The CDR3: CAISESLRNEQFF. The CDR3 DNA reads TGTGCCATCAGTGAGTCTCTTCGTAATGAGCAGTTCTTC.

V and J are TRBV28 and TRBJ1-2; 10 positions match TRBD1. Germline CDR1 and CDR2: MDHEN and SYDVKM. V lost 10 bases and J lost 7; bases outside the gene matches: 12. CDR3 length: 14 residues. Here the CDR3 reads CAIRPGTGAIGYTF. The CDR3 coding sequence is TGTGCCATCCGTCCCGGGACAGGGGCTATTGGCTACACCTTC.

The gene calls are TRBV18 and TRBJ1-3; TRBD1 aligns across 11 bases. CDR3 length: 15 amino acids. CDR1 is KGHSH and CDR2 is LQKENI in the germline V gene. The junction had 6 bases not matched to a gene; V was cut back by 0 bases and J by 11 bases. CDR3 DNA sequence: TGTGCCAGCTCACCACCCCCCCGGACAGGGGGCCCCATATATTTT. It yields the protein CASSPPPRTGGPIYF.

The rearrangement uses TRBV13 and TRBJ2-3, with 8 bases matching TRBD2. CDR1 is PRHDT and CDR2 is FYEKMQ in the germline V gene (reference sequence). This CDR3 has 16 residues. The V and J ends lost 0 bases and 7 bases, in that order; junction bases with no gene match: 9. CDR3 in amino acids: CASSLGGTSPRHTQYF. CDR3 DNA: TGTGCCAGCAGCTTAGGGGGGACTAGTCCCCGTCATACGCAGTATTTT.

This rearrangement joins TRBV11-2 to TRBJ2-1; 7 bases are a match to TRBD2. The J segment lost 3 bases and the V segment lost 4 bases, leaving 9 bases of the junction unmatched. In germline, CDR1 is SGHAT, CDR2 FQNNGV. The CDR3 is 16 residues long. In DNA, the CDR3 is TGTGCCAGCAGCTCCAATAGGGCGGGAGTCTACAATGAGCAGTTCTTC. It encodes CASSSNRAGVYNEQFF.

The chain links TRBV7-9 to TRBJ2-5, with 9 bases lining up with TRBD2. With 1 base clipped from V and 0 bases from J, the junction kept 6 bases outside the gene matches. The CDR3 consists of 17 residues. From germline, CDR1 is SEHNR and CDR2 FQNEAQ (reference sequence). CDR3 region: CASSLEGGRGYQETQYF. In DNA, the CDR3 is TGTGCCAGCAGCTTAGAGGGCGGGAGGGGGTACCAAGAGACCCAGTACTTC.

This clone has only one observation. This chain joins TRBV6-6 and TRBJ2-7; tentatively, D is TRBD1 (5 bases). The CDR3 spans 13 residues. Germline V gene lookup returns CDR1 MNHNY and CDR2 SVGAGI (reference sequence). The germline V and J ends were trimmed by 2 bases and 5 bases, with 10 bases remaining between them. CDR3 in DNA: TGTGCCAGCAGTTACGGGCAGGGCAACGAGCAGTACTTC. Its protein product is CASSYGQGNEQYF.

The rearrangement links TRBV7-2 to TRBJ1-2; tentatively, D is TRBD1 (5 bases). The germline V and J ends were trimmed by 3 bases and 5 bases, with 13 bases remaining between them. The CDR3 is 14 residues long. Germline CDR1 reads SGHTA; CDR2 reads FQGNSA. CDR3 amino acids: CASSFGGYGYGYTF. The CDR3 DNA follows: TGTGCCAGCAGCTTTGGGGGGTACGGGTATGGCTACACCTTC.

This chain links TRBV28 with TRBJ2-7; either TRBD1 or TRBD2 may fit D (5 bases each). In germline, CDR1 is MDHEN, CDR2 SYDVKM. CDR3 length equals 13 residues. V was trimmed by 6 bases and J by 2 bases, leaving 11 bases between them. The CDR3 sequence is CASRIRGAYEQYF. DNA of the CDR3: TGTGCCAGCAGGATCCGAGGGGCCTACGAGCAGTACTTC.

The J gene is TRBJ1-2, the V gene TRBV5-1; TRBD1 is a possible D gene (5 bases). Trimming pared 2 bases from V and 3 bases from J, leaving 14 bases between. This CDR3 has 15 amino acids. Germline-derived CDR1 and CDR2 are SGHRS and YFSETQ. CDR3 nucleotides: TGCGCCAGCAGCTTAACAGGTTTCGGGGACTATGGCTACACCTTC. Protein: CASSLTGFGDYGYTF.

CDR3 sequence (DNA): TGTGCCAGCAGCTTGGTCGCGGGCCAGGGGACCCAGTACTTC. Amino acid sequence: CASSLVAGQGTQYF. This chain links TRBV5-6 with TRBJ2-5; D is tentatively TRBD1 or TRBD2 (5 bases each). V was trimmed by 0 bases and J by 7 bases, leaving 13 bases between them. The germline gives CDR1 SGHDT, CDR2 YYEEEE. CDR3 length equals 14 residues.

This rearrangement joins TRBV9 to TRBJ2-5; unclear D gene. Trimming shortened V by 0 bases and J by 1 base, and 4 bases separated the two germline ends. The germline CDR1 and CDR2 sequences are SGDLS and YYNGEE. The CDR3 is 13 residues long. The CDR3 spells CASSVGGQETQYF. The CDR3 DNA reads TGTGCCAGCAGCGTAGGGGGCCAAGAGACCCAGTACTTC. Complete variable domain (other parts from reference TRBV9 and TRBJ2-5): DSGVTQTPKHLITATGQRVTLRCSPRSGDLSVYWYQQSLDQGLQFLIQYYNGEERAKGNILERFSAQQFPDLHSELNLSSLELGDSALYFCASSVGGQETQYFGPGTRLLVL.

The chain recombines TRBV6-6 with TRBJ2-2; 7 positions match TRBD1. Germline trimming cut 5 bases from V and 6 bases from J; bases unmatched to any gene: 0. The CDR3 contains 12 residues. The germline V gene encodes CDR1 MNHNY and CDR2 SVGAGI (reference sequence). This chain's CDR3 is CASSTGAGELFF. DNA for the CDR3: TGTGCCAGCAGTACAGGGGCCGGGGAGCTGTTTTTT.

The CDR3 loop reads CASSFGRVVSGANVLTF. The CDR3 coding sequence is TGTGCCAGCAGCTTTGGGAGGGTAGTCTCTGGGGCCAACGTCCTGACTTTC. The rearrangement links TRBV11-1 to TRBJ2-6; 7 bases agree with TRBD2. The V segment lost 3 bases and the J segment 0 bases; nucleotides outside the gene matches: 5. Germline CDR1 is SGHAT and CDR2 is FQDESV (reference sequence). The CDR3 spans 17 residues.

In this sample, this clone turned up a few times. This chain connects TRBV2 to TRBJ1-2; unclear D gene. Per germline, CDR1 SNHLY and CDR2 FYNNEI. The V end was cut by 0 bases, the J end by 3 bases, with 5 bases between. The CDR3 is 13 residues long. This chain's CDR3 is CASSEAMDYGYTF. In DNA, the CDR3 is TGTGCCAGCAGTGAAGCTATGGACTATGGCTACACCTTC.

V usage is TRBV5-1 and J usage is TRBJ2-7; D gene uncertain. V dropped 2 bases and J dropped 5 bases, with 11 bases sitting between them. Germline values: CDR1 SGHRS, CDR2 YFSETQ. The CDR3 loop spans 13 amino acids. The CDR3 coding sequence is TGCGCCAGCAGCTTTTTCTTTAGCAACGAGCAGTACTTC. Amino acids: CASSFFFSNEQYF.

The CDR3 DNA reads as TGCAGCGCTCATGATAACTCCCGACCTTACGAGCAGTACTTC. Translated, it gives CSAHDNSRPYEQYF. J is TRBJ2-7 and V is TRBV29-1, with unresolved D. V was pared by 7 bases and J by 4 bases, with 20 bases between. Looked up from germline, CDR1 is SQVTM and CDR2 is ANQGSEA. The CDR3 consists of 14 residues.

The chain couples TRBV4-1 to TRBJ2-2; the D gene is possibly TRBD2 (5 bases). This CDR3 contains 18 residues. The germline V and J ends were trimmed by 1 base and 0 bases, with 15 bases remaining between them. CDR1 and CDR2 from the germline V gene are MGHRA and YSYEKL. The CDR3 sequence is CASSQVGASPANTGELFF. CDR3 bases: TGCGCCAGCAGCCAAGTCGGTGCTAGCCCAGCGAACACCGGGGAGCTGTTTTTT.

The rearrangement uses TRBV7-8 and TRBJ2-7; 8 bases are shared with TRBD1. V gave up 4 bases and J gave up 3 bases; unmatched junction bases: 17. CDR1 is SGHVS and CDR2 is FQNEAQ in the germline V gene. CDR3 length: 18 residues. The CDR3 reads CASSSSSPGQVGFYEQYF. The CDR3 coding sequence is TGTGCCAGCAGCTCGTCTAGCCCGGGACAGGTCGGGTTCTACGAGCAGTACTTC.

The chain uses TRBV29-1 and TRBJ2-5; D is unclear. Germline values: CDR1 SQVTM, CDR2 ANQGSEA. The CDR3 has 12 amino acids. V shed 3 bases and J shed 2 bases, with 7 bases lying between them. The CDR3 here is CSVEGRQETQYF. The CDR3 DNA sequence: TGCAGCGTTGAGGGCAGACAAGAGACCCAGTACTTC.

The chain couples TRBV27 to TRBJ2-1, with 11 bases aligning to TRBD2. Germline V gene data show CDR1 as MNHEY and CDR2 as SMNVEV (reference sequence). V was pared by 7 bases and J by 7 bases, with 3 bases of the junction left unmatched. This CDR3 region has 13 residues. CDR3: CASMSSGRNEQFF. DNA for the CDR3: TGTGCCAGCATGTCTAGCGGGAGGAATGAGCAGTTCTTC.